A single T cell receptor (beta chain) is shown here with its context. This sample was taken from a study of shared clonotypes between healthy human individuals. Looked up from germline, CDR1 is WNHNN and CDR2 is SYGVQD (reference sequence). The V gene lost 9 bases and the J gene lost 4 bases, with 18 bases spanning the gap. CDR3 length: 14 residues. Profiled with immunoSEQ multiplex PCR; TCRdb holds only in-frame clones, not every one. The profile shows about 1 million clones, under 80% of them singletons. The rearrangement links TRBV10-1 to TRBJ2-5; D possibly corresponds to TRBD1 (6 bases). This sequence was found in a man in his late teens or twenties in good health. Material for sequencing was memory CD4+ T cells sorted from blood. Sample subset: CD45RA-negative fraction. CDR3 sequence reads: CARTDQGPGETQYF. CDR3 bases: TGCGCCAGGACTGATCAGGGGCCCGGAGAGACCCAGTACTTC.